The rows below give T cell receptor beta chains drawn from one sample of a study of cytomegalovirus exposure and HLA in healthy donors. The data were produced by immunoSEQ multiplex PCR, yet TCRdb's version contains in-frame clones alone and is incomplete. This table holds 90,000 to 130,000 clones, more than 60% found once. The sequenced sample was PBMCs. These receptor sequences come from a man in his thirties or forties in good health and CMV-seropositive. Each CDR3 is given with its conserved first and last residue. D genes are given only for firm matches.

>TRBV5-1|TRBJ2-7|-
CASSLVRGVEYEQYF
>TRBV5-1|TRBJ1-4|-
CASSLDPAQGGEKLFF
>TRBV6-6|TRBJ1-1|-
CASIQTRGEAFF
>TRBV29-1|TRBJ2-7|TRBD2
CSILAGDSYEQYF
>TRBV19|TRBJ1-1|-
CASTPGLGNTEAFF
>TRBV2|TRBJ2-3|TRBD1
CASRRDRGTDTQYF
>TRBV21-1|TRBJ2-7|-
CASSRPGRPWPFAYEQYF
>TRBV18|TRBJ2-3|TRBD2
CASSPPASGGTDTQYF
>TRBV9|TRBJ2-5|-
CASSVAAGKYQETQYF
>TRBV2|TRBJ2-3|TRBD2
CASSVSGVSTDTQYF
>TRBV5-5|TRBJ2-1|TRBD1
CASSRTGGTFGEQFF
>TRBV6-5|TRBJ2-7|TRBD1
CASARGLLGSYEQYF
>TRBV9|TRBJ2-2|TRBD1
CASSGGTALVTGELFF
>TRBV5-6|TRBJ2-1|-
CASSLRLVRDEQFF
>TRBV27|TRBJ1-6|TRBD1
CASRERQGNNSPLHF
>TRBV29-1|-|-
CSVDPKTSYEQYF
>TRBV7-8|TRBJ1-2|TRBD1
CASSPRATGGYGYTF
>TRBV5-6|TRBJ2-4|TRBD1
CASSPFNQGEAKNIQYF
>TRBV5-1|TRBJ2-1|TRBD2
CASSGRLGRDNEQFF
>TRBV5-4|TRBJ2-7|-
CASSQEQSSYEQYF
>TRBV5-1|TRBJ2-2|TRBD2
CASSLRGLATNTGELFF
>TRBV5-4|-|-
CASSRGTVVRADYEQYF
>TRBV30|TRBJ2-5|-
CAYTETQETQYF
>TRBV5-1|TRBJ2-3|-
CASSLGQGPTDTQYF
>TRBV7-8|TRBJ2-2|TRBD2
CASSLDIAGGPHTGELFF
>TRBV2|TRBJ1-2|TRBD1
CASSVLTGGYGYTF
>TRBV11-3|TRBJ2-3|TRBD1
CASSQGGGGTDTQYF
>TRBV7-8|TRBJ2-7|TRBD2
CASSLGMLAGAPSSYEQYF
>TRBV5-1|TRBJ1-1|TRBD1
CASSPRQGVNTEAFF
>TRBV30|TRBJ1-2|TRBD1
CAWGTGRGYTF
>TRBV5-6|TRBJ1-5|-
CASSLGAGFVQPQHF
>TRBV4-2|TRBJ2-5|TRBD2
CASSQVILAGGGEQYF
>TRBV7-2|TRBJ1-6|-
CASSQGVLSPLHF
>TRBV5-1|TRBJ2-5|TRBD2
CASSLVPGDYYIETQYF
>TRBV5-1|TRBJ2-6|-
CASSLGGSGGANVLTF
>TRBV19|TRBJ1-1|-
CASSIGRGNTEAFF
>TRBV7-2|TRBJ1-1|-
CASSLGGGPMNTEAFF
>TRBV11-2|-|-
CASSLGAGALDEQYF
>TRBV6-5|TRBJ2-1|TRBD1
CASRAGQGYNEQFF
>TRBV29-1|TRBJ2-2|-
CSVVLTASNTGELFF
>TRBV29-1|TRBJ2-7|TRBD1
CSVARQGSYEQYF
>TRBV15|TRBJ2-2|TRBD2
CATSRVTSGGGELFF
>TRBV25-1|TRBJ2-1|-
CASSDGTHRENEQFF
>TRBV5-1|TRBJ2-5|-
CASSFRGGRETQYF
>TRBV14|TRBJ1-2|TRBD1
CASSQEVKGGAVYGYTF
>TRBV30|TRBJ1-1|-
CAWGGSRQGYTEAFF
>TRBV5-4|TRBJ2-1|TRBD1
CASSDHRGHEQFF
>TRBV7-2|TRBJ1-5|-
CASSLGPGQPQHF
>TRBV27|TRBJ2-5|TRBD2
CASSSRGVWETQYF
>TRBV4-1|TRBJ2-3|TRBD1
CASSQSGQSTDTQYF
>TRBV13|TRBJ2-5|TRBD2
CASSIRGGAMETQYF
>TRBV7-9|TRBJ1-4|-
CASSSRVGNEKLFF